The present TCR beta chain was sequenced within a study of blood T cell repertoires in COVID-19. V gave up 4 bases and J gave up 6 bases, with 5 bases separating them. Germline V gives CDR1 SNHLY, CDR2 FYNNEI. The CDR3 is 11 amino acids. This table comes from immunoSEQ multiplex PCR, and its TCRdb copy is limited to in-frame clones, with some not included. Altogether 220,000 or so clones are present, around 81% being singletons, with the ten largest covering 5.5% to 7%. This receptor was taken from a woman aged 70-85 years with acute or convalescent COVID-19. What was sequenced was peripheral blood. The chain couples TRBV2 to TRBJ2-3; unclear D gene. The DNA of the CDR3 is TGTGCCAGCAGTGCCGCGGATACGCAGTATTTT. Protein: CASSAADTQYF.